Below, 27 T cell receptor beta chains from the same sample are listed, as sequenced in a study of cytomegalovirus exposure and HLA in healthy donors. The repertoire was sequenced with immunoSEQ multiplex PCR; TCRdb's copy has only in-frame clones and lacks some. The sample holds about 63,000 clones; more than 80% are singletons and the top ten take 1% to 1.5%. The sample was PBMCs. These TCRs come from a woman aged 18-30 years in good health and CMV-seronegative.

The gene calls are TRBV4-1 and TRBJ2-7; D not resolved. CDR3 length: 13 amino acids. The germline gives CDR1 MGHRA, CDR2 YSYEKL. Trimming shortened V by 2 bases and J by 3 bases, and 8 bases separated the two germline ends. The DNA for the CDR3 is TGCGCCAGCAGCCAATCCCCCAACTACGAGCAGTACTTC. It codes for CASSQSPNYEQYF.

The chain is built from TRBV6-1 and TRBJ2-7; 9 nucleotides match TRBD1. CDR1 is MNHNS, CDR2 SASEGT, per germline. V shed 7 bases and J 3 bases; nucleotides not matched to a gene: 10. The CDR3 covers 15 residues. CDR3 amino acids: CASIKTGQGNYEQYF. CDR3 DNA: TGTGCCAGCATTAAAACAGGACAGGGGAACTACGAGCAGTACTTC.

This clone came up once. The V gene is TRBV15, the J gene TRBJ2-5, with D maybe TRBD1 (6 bases). The CDR3 consists of 16 residues. In germline, CDR1 is LNHNV, CDR2 YYDKDF (reference sequence). V was cut by 0 bases and J by 5 bases, with 16 bases left in between. Here the CDR3 reads CATSRDRRGGWETQYF. In DNA form, the CDR3 reads TGTGCCACCAGCAGAGATCGCAGGGGTGGGTGGGAGACCCAGTACTTC.

This clone was seen a single time. This same CDR3 is encoded by further DNA sequences in the sample. This chain connects TRBV2 to TRBJ1-3, with D maybe TRBD1 (5 bases). Germline-derived CDR1 and CDR2 are SNHLY and FYNNEI. Between the trimmed V and J ends, which lost 2 bases and 0 bases, there was a span of 5 bases. The CDR3 spans 14 residues. The CDR3 is CASSEQGSGNTIYF. The CDR3 region has the DNA TGTGCCAGCAGTGAACAGGGCTCTGGAAACACCATATATTTT.

V gene TRBV15 combines with J gene TRBJ2-4, with 8 nucleotides matching TRBD1. The V segment lost 6 bases and the J segment 6 bases; nucleotides outside the gene matches: 1. CDR1 and CDR2 from the germline V gene are LNHNV and YYDKDF (reference sequence). This CDR3 has 12 residues. The CDR3 region has the DNA TGTGCCACCAGTGGGACAGGAAACATTCAGTACTTC. Translated: CATSGTGNIQYF.

The J gene is TRBJ1-4, the V gene TRBV28; maybe TRBD1 (6 bases). Deletions cut 5 bases from V and 1 base from J, with 11 bases between. The CDR3 is 15 residues long. CDR1 and CDR2 (germline): MDHEN, SYDVKM. This chain's CDR3 is CASSKRTVTNEKLFF. The CDR3 coding sequence is TGTGCCAGCAGTAAACGGACAGTAACTAATGAAAAACTGTTTTTT.

The rearrangement joins TRBV5-1 to TRBJ2-1; 10 bases match TRBD2. CDR3 length: 17 amino acids. From germline, CDR1 is SGHRS and CDR2 YFSETQ. V dropped 3 bases and J dropped 6; count of bases not matched to a gene: 12. Written as DNA, the CDR3 is TGCGCCAGCAGCTGGGATCCAGGAGCGGGGGGGCTCAATGAGCAGTTCTTC. This translates into CASSWDPGAGGLNEQFF.

This chain connects TRBV7-9 to TRBJ2-7; 8 bases line up with TRBD2. CDR1 is SEHNR and CDR2 is FQNEAQ in the germline V gene (reference sequence). V gave up 2 bases and J gave up 4 bases; unmatched junction bases: 4. The CDR3 has 14 amino acids. The CDR3 region has the DNA TGTGCCAGCAGCTTAAGGGGCGGGGGGTACGAGCAGTACTTC. Protein sequence: CASSLRGGGYEQYF.

V gene TRBV7-2 combines with J gene TRBJ1-5; D call uncertain. Trimming pared 2 bases from V and 8 bases from J, leaving 7 bases between. The CDR3 spans 12 residues. Germline V lookup: CDR1 SGHTA, CDR2 FQGNSA. The CDR3 coding sequence is TGTGCCAGCAGCTTACCCGGGGAGCCCCAGCATTTT. Its protein product is CASSLPGEPQHF. Filled out from reference TRBV7-2 and TRBJ1-5, the complete variable domain reads GAGVSQSPSNKVTEKGKDVELRCDPISGHTALYWYRQSLGQGLEFLIYFQGNSAPDKSGLPSDRFSAERTGGSVSTLTIQRTQQEDSAVYLCASSLPGEPQHFGDGTRLSIL.

This clone appeared a few times. The J gene is TRBJ1-2, the V gene TRBV27; TRBD1 might be the D (6 bases). This CDR3 has 14 amino acids. V was pared by 6 bases and J by 3 bases, with 14 bases between. The germline gives CDR1 MNHEY, CDR2 SMNVEV (reference sequence). The DNA of the CDR3 is TGTGCCAGCAGCGACGGACAGCTGGACTATGGCTACACCTTC. Protein sequence: CASSDGQLDYGYTF.

This clone was counted a few times. The J gene is TRBJ2-7, the V gene TRBV28; 10 bases line up with TRBD1. The V gene's germline CDR1 is MDHEN and CDR2 SYDVKM. The CDR3 length is 12 residues. Germline trimming cut 11 bases from V and 4 bases from J; bases unmatched to any gene: 5. Here the CDR3 reads CAARDRGYEQYF. In DNA form, the CDR3 reads TGTGCCGCCCGGGACAGGGGTTACGAGCAGTACTTC.

The chain has TRBV15 and TRBJ2-3, with TRBD2 matching 12 bases. Germline assignment: CDR1 LNHNV and CDR2 YYDKDF (reference sequence). V was clipped by 1 base and J by 4 bases; unmatched bases: 3. The CDR3 has 16 amino acids. CDR3 bases: TGTGCCACCAGCAGAGGACTAGCGGGAGAAGCAGATACGCAGTATTTT. Translating gives CATSRGLAGEADTQYF. The full variable domain, its missing parts supplied by reference TRBV15 and TRBJ2-3, is DAMVIQNPRYQVTQFGKPVTLSCSQTLNHNVMYWYQQKSSQAPKLLFHYYDKDFNNEADTPDNFQSRRPNTSFCFLDIRSPGLGDTAMYLCATSRGLAGEADTQYFGPGTRLTVL.

V usage is TRBV19 and J usage is TRBJ1-5; 10 nucleotides match TRBD1. The ends lost 8 bases at V and 4 bases at J; junction bases unmatched: 2. Germline assignment: CDR1 LNHDA and CDR2 SQIVND (reference sequence). This CDR3 region has 13 residues. CDR3 sequence reads: CASRDRGNQPQHF. Written as DNA, the CDR3 is TGTGCCAGTCGGGACAGGGGAAATCAGCCCCAGCATTTT.

This sequence joins TRBV6-1 and TRBJ1-2; perhaps TRBD1 as D (5 bases). The germline V gene encodes CDR1 MNHNS and CDR2 SASEGT. The CDR3 length is 14 residues. V gave up 6 bases and J gave up 2 bases, with 13 bases separating them. CDR3 nucleotide sequence: TGTGCCAGCAGGCAGGGAGGGATAAACTATGGCTACACCTTC. Amino acids: CASRQGGINYGYTF.

The rearrangement uses TRBV1 and TRBJ2-3; the DNA was not compared with TRBD2, the D call given in the table. TRBV1 is a known pseudogene. The CDR3 runs 19 residues. CDR3 in DNA: TGCACCAGCAGCCGGATAGGCTCGAGCGGGGGAGATAGCACAGATACGCAGTATTTT. As protein: CTSSRIGSSGGDSTDTQYF.

V usage is TRBV5-6 and J usage is TRBJ2-1, with D unclear. CDR1 and CDR2 (germline): SGHDT, YYEEEE. Trimming cost V 3 bases and J 10 bases, with 11 bases left between them. This CDR3 has 12 amino acids. CDR3 bases: TGTGCCAGCAGCTCGACTCCCCAGGAGCAGTTCTTC. Translating it yields CASSSTPQEQFF.

The V gene is TRBV10-1, the J gene TRBJ2-3; 10 bases are shared with TRBD1. From germline, CDR1 is WNHNN and CDR2 SYGVQD (reference sequence). This CDR3 is built from 15 residues. The V gene end was trimmed by 6 bases and the J gene end by 3 bases; junction bases not matched to a gene: 6. CDR3 bases: TGCGCCAGCAGCCCCGGGACAGGGGAAACAGATACGCAGTATTTT. Residues: CASSPGTGETDTQYF.

This chain uses TRBV7-2 with TRBJ2-1; TRBD2 is a possible D gene (6 bases). CDR3 length equals 19 residues. V was shortened by 0 bases and J by 0 bases, with 18 bases between the two germline ends. Germline V gives CDR1 SGHTA, CDR2 FQGNSA. The CDR3 DNA reads as TGTGCCAGCAGCTTAGCAAAGGGACTTCCCCTAAGCTCCTACAATGAGCAGTTCTTC. Encoded protein: CASSLAKGLPLSSYNEQFF.

The chain carries TRBV2 and TRBJ1-6; TRBD1 agrees at 9 bases. CDR3 size: 15 residues. Germline CDR1 reads SNHLY; CDR2 reads FYNNEI. The V and J ends lost 6 bases and 6 bases, in that order; junction bases with no gene match: 6. The CDR3 here is CASRPQGAPNSPLHF. CDR3 DNA sequence: TGTGCCAGCAGGCCACAGGGGGCGCCTAATTCACCCCTCCACTTT. Looking up the rest from reference TRBV2 and TRBJ1-6 gives the full variable domain: EPEVTQTPSHQVTQMGQEVILRCVPISNHLYFYWYRQILGQKVEFLVSFYNNEISEKSEIFDDQFSVERPDGSNFTLKIRSTKLEDSAMYFCASRPQGAPNSPLHFGNGTRLTVT.

The chain links TRBV28 to TRBJ1-2, with D possibly being TRBD1 (5 bases). Trimming pared 7 bases from V and 4 bases from J, leaving 16 bases between. The CDR3 covers 14 residues. Germline V gives CDR1 MDHEN, CDR2 SYDVKM. CDR3 protein: CASTADTQVYGYTF. DNA for the CDR3: TGTGCCAGCACCGCGGACACCCAAGTCTATGGCTACACCTTC.

J is TRBJ2-1 and V is TRBV4-1; 16 bases are shared with TRBD2. This CDR3 region has 16 residues. V lost 5 bases, J lost 10 bases, and 8 bases stayed unmatched. The germline V gene encodes CDR1 MGHRA and CDR2 YSYEKL. The CDR3 here is CASSWEGLAGGGEQFF. Written as DNA, the CDR3 is TGCGCCAGCAGCTGGGAGGGACTAGCGGGAGGGGGGGAGCAGTTCTTC.

This chain uses TRBV19 with TRBJ2-1, with 7 bases lining up with TRBD2. Trimming cost V 4 bases and J 9 bases; bases outside gene matches: 15. The CDR3 loop spans 16 amino acids. Germline CDR1 LNHDA, CDR2 SQIVND (reference sequence). The CDR3 is CASSTILAALGSEQFF. CDR3 DNA sequence: TGTGCCAGTAGTACTATTCTAGCGGCCCTAGGGAGTGAGCAGTTCTTC. The complete variable domain, with remaining parts taken from reference TRBV19 and TRBJ2-1, reads DGGITQSPKYLFRKEGQNVTLSCEQNLNHDAMYWYRQDPGQGLRLIYYSQIVNDFQKGDIAEGYSVSREKKESFPLTVTSAQKNPTAFYLCASSTILAALGSEQFFGPGTRLTVL.

The J gene is TRBJ1-1, the V gene TRBV5-1, with D uncertain. This CDR3 contains 15 residues. Between the trimmed V and J ends, which lost 0 bases and 1 base, there was a span of 10 bases. Germline V gene sequence: CDR1 SGHRS, CDR2 YFSETQ. This chain's CDR3 is CASSLGPGKNTEAFF. The DNA for the CDR3 is TGCGCCAGCAGCTTGGGTCCAGGAAAGAACACTGAAGCTTTCTTT.

The chain carries TRBV4-1 and TRBJ2-3; 7 bases align to TRBD1. The CDR3 is 16 residues long. The germline CDR1 and CDR2 sequences are MGHRA and YSYEKL. Trimming took 1 base from V and 2 from J; bases not matched to a gene: 6. CDR3 in DNA: TGCGCCAGCAGCCAAGGTAGGACAGGTGTCACAGATACGCAGTATTTT. Its protein product is CASSQGRTGVTDTQYF.

The CDR3, as DNA: TGTGCCTGGAGCGGGGATTTAAATGAAAAACTGTTTTTT. Protein product: CAWSGDLNEKLFF. This sequence joins TRBV30 and TRBJ1-4; no firm D call. This CDR3 region has 13 residues. V lost 3 bases and J lost 5, with 10 bases in between. Germline V CDR1 and CDR2: GTSNPN, SVGIG (reference sequence).

This chain links TRBV5-1 with TRBJ2-7; 14 bases are a match to TRBD2. CDR1 is SGHRS and CDR2 is YFSETQ in the germline V gene. The CDR3 contains 19 residues. V lost 4 bases to trimming and J lost 0 bases; unmatched junction nucleotides: 12. This CDR3 reads CASSLKRGGTSGSSYEQYF. In DNA form, the CDR3 reads TGCGCCAGCAGCCTAAAGCGAGGAGGGACTAGCGGGAGCTCCTACGAGCAGTACTTC.

V is TRBV27 and J is TRBJ2-1; 8 positions match TRBD1. Trimming cost V 3 bases and J 8 bases; bases outside gene matches: 9. Germline V gene data show CDR1 as MNHEY and CDR2 as SMNVEV (reference sequence). This CDR3 spans 15 amino acids. The CDR3 spells CASSFPTGGQDEQFF. The DNA of the CDR3 is TGTGCCAGCAGTTTCCCCACAGGGGGGCAGGATGAGCAGTTCTTC.